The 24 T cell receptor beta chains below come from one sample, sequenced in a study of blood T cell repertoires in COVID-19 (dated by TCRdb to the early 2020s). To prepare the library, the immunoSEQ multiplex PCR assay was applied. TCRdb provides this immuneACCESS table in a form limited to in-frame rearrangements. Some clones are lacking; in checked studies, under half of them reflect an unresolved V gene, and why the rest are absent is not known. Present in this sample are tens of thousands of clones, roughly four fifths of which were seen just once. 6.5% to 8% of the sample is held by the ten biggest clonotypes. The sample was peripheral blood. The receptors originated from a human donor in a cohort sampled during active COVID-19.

The CDR3, as DNA: TGTGCTAGTACCCAAGGGGGTGGGCAGCCCCAGCATTTT. Its protein product is CASTQGGGQPQHF. The chain employs TRBV12-5 and TRBJ1-5, with D maybe TRBD1 (6 bases). Deletions cut 8 bases from V and 7 bases from J, with 15 bases between. The CDR3 extends over 13 amino acids. The germline V gene encodes CDR1 LGHNT and CDR2 FRNRAP.

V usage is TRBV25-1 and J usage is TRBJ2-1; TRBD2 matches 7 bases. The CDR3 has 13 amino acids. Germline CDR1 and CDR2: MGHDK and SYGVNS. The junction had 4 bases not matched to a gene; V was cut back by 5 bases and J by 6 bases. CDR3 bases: TGTGCCAGCAGTCCTTCGGGGGGCAATGAGCAGTTCTTC. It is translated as CASSPSGGNEQFF.

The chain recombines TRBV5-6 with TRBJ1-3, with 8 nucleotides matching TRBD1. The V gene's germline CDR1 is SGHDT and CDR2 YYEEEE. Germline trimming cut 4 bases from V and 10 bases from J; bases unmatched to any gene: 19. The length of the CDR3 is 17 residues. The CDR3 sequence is CASSPDRAGFKVGTIYF. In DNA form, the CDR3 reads TGTGCCAGCAGCCCGGACAGGGCCGGATTCAAGGTCGGAACCATATATTTT.

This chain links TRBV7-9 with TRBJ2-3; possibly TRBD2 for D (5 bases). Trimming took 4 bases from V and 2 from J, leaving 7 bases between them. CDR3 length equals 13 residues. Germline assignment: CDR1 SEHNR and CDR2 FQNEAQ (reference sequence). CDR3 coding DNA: TGTGCCAGCAGCTCCGGGATCACAGATACGCAGTATTTT. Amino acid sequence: CASSSGITDTQYF.

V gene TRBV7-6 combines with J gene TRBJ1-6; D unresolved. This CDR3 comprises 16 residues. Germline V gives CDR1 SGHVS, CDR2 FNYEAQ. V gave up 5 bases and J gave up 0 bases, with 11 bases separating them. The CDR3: CASSLHFSSYNSPLHF. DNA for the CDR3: TGTGCCAGCAGCCTTCACTTTAGCTCCTATAATTCACCCCTCCACTTT.

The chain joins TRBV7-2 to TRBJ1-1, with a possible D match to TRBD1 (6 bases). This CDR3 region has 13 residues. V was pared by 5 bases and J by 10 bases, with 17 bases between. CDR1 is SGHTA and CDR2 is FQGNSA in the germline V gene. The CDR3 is CASSPRIARGAFF. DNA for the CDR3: TGTGCCAGCAGCCCCCGGATTGCCAGGGGAGCTTTCTTT.

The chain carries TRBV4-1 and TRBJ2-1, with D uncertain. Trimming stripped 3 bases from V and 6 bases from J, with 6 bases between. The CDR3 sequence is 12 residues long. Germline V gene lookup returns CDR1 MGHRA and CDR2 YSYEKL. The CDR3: CASSHWANEQFF. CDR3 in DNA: TGCGCCAGCAGCCACTGGGCCAATGAGCAGTTCTTC.

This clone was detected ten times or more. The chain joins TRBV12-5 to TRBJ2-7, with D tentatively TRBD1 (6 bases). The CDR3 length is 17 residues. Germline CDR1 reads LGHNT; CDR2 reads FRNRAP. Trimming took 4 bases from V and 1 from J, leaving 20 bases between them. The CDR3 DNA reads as TGTGCTAGTGGTTCCAGAAACCAGGGGAGTATTTCCTACGAGCAGTACTTC. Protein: CASGSRNQGSISYEQYF.

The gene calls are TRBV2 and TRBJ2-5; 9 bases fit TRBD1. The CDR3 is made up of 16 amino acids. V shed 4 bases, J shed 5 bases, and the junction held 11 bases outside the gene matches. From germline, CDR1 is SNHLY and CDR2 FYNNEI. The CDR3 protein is CASSGLPGQGGETQYF. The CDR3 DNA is TGTGCCAGCAGTGGGTTGCCGGGACAGGGAGGGGAGACCCAGTACTTC.

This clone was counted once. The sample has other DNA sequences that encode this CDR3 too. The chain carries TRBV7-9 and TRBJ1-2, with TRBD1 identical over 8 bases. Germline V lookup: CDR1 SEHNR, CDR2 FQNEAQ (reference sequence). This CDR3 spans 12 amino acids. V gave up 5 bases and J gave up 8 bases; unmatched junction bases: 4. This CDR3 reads CASSPGTGGYTF. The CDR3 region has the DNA TGTGCCAGCAGCCCTGGGACAGGAGGCTACACCTTC.

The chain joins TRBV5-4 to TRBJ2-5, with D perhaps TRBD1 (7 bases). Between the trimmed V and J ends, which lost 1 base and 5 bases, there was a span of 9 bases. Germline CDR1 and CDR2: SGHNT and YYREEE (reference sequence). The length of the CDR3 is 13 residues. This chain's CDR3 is CASSLSGGETQYF. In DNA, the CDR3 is TGTGCCAGCAGCTTGTCAGGGGGGGAGACCCAGTACTTC.

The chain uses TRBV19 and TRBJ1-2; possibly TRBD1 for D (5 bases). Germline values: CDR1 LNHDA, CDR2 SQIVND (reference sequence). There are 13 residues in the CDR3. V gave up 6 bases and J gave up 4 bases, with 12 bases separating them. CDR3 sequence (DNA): TGTGCCAGTAGCCGCGGGGGGGGCTATGGCTACACCTTC. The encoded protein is CASSRGGGYGYTF.

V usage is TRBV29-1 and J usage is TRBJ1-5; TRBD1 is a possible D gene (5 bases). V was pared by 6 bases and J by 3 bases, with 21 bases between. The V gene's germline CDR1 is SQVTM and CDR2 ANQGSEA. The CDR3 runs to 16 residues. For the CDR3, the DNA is TGCAGCGTCGACGGGGGGGTCTACAGGATCAATCAGCCCCAGCATTTT. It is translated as CSVDGGVYRINQPQHF.

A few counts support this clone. The CDR3 protein is CATVGDRGQREAFF. CDR3 sequence (DNA): TGTGCCACCGTCGGGGACAGGGGACAAAGAGAAGCTTTCTTT. The V gene is TRBV6-5, the J gene TRBJ1-1; 10 positions match TRBD1. Germline lookup yields CDR1 MNHEY and CDR2 SVGAGI. CDR3 length equals 14 residues. Trimming removed 10 bases from V and 8 bases from J; junction bases left unmatched: 13.

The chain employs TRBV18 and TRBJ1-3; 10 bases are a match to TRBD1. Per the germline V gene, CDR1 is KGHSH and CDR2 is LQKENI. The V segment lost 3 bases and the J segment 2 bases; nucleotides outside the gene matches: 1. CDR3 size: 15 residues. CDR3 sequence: CASSPGTGAGNTIYF. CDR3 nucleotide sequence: TGTGCCAGCTCACCGGGGACAGGGGCTGGAAACACCATATATTTT.

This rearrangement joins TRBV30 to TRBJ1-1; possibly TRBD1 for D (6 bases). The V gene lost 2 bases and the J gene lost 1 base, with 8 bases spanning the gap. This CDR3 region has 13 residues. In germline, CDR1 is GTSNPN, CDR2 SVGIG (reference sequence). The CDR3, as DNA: TGTGCCTGGAGTCAGACAGGGAACACTGAAGCTTTCTTT. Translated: CAWSQTGNTEAFF. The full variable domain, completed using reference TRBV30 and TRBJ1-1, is SQTIHQWPATLVQPVGSPLSLECTVEGTSNPNLYWYRQAAGRGLQLLFYSVGIGQISSEVPQNLSASRPQDRQFILSSKKLLLSDSGFYLCAWSQTGNTEAFFGQGTRLTVV.

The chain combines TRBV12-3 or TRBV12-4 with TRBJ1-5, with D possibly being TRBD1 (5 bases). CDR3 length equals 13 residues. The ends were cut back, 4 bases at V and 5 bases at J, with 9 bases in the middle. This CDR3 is CASSWRRDQPQHF. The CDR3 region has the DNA TGTGCCAGCAGTTGGCGCAGGGATCAGCCCCAGCATTTT.

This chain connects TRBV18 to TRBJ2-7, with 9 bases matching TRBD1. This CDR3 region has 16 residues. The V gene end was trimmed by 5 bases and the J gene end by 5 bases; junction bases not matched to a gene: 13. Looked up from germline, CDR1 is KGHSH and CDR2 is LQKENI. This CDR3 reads CASSYGQGPTGDEQYF. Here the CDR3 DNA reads TGTGCCAGCTCATACGGACAGGGGCCGACCGGCGACGAGCAGTACTTC.

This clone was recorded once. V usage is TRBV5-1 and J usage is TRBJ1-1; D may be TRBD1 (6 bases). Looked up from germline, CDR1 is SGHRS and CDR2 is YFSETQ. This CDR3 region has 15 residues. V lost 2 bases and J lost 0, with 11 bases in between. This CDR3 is CASSLTGTLNTEAFF. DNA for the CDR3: TGCGCCAGCAGCTTAACAGGGACCTTGAACACTGAAGCTTTCTTT.

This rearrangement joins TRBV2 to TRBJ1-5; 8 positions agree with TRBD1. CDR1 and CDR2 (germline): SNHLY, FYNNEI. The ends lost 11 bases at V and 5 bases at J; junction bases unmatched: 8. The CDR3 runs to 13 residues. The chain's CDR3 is CAGRGQGDQPQHF. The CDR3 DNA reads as TGTGCCGGTAGAGGACAGGGTGATCAGCCCCAGCATTTT.

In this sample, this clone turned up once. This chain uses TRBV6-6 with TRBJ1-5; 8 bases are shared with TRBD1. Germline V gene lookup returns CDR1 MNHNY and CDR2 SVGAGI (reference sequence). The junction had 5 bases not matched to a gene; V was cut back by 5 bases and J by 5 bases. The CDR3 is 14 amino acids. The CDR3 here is CASSLTGVDQPQHF. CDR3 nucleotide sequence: TGTGCCAGCAGTCTGACAGGGGTGGATCAGCCCCAGCATTTT.

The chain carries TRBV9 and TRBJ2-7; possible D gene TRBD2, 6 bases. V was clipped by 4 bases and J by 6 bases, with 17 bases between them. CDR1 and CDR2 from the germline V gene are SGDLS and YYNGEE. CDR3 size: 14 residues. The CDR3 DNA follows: TGTGCCAGCAGCATTGGAGGGATCGGTTTCGAGCAGTACTTC. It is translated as CASSIGGIGFEQYF. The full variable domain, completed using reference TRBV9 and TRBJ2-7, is DSGVTQTPKHLITATGQRVTLRCSPRSGDLSVYWYQQSLDQGLQFLIQYYNGEERAKGNILERFSAQQFPDLHSELNLSSLELGDSALYFCASSIGGIGFEQYFGPGTRLTVT.

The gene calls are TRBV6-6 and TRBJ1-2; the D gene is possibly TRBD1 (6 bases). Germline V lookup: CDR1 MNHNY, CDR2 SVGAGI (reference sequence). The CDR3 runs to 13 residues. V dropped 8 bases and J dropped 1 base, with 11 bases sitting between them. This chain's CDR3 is CASAGADNYGYTF. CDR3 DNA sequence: TGTGCCAGCGCAGGGGCAGATAACTATGGCTACACCTTC.

The CDR3 reads CASSQPGTAYGYTF. The CDR3 DNA is TGTGCCAGCAGCCAACCGGGGACAGCCTATGGCTACACCTTC. The gene calls are TRBV3-1 (or the pseudogene TRBV3-2) and TRBJ1-2; 7 bases are shared with TRBD1. The trim removed 2 bases at V and 4 bases at J, leaving 4 bases unmatched. The CDR3 is 14 residues long. Germline V gives CDR1 LGHDT, CDR2 YNNKEL (reference sequence).